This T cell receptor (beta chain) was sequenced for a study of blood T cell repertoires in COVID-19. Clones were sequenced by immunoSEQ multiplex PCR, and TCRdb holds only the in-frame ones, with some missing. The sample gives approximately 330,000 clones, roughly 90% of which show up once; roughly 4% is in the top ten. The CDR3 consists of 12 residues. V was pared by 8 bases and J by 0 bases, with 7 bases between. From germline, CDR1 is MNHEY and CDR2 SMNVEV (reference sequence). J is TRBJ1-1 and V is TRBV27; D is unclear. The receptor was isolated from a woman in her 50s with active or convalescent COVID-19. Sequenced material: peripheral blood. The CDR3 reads CASFSVNTEAFF. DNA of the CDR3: TGTGCCAGCTTTTCGGTGAACACTGAAGCTTTCTTT.